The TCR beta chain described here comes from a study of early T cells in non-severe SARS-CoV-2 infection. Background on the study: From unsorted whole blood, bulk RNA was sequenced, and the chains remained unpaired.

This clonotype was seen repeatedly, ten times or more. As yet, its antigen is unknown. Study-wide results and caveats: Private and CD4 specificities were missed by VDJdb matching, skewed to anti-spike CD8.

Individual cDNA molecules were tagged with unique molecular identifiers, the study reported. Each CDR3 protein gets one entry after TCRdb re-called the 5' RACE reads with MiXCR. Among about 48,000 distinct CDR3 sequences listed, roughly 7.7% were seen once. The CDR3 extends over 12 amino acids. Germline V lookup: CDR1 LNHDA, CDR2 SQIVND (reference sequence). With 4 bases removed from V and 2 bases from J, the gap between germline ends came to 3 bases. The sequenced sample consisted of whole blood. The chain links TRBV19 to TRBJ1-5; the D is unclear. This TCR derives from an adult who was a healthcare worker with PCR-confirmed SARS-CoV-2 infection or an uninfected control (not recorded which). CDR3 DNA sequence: TGTGCCAGTAGTACAGGCAATCAGCCCCAGCATTTT. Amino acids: CASSTGNQPQHF.